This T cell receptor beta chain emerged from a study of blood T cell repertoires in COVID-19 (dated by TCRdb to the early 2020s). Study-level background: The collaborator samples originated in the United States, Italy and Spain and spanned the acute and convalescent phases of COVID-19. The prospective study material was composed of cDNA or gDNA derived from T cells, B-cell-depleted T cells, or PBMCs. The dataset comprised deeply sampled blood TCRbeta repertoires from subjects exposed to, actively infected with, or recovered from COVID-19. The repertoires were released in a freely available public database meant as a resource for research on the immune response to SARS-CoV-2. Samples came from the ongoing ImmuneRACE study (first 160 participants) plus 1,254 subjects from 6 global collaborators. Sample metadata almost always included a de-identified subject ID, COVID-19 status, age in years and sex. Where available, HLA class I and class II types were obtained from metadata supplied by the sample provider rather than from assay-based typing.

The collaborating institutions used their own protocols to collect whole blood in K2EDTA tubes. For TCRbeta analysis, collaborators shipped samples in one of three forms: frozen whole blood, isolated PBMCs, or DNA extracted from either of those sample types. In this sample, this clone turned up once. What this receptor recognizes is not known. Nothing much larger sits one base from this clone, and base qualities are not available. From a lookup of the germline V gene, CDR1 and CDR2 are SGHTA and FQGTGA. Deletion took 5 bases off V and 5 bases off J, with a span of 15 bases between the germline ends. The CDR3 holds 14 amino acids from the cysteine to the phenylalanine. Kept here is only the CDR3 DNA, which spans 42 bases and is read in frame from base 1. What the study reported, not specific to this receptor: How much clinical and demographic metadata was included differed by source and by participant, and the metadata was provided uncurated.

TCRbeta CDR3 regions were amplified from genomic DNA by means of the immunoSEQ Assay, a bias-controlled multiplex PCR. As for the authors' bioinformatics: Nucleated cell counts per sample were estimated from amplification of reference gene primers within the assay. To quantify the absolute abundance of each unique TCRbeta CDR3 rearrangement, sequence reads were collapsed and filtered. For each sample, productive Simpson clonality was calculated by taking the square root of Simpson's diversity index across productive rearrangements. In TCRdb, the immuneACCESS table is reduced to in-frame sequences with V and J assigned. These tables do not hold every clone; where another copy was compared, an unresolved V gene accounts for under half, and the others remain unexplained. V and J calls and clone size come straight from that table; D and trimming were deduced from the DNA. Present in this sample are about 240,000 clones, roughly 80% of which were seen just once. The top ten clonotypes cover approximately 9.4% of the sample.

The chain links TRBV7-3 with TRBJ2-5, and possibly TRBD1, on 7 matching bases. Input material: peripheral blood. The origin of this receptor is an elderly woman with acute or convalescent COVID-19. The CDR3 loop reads CASSPQGGEETQYF. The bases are TGTGCCAGCAGCCCCCAGGGGGGCGAGGAGACCCAGTACTTC. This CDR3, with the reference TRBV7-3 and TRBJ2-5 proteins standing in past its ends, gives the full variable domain GAGVSQTPSNKVTEKGKYVELRCDPISGHTALYWYRQSLGQGPEFLIYFQGTGAADDSGLPNDRFFAVRPEGSVSTLKIQRTERGDSAVYLCASSPQGGEETQYFGPGTRLLVL.